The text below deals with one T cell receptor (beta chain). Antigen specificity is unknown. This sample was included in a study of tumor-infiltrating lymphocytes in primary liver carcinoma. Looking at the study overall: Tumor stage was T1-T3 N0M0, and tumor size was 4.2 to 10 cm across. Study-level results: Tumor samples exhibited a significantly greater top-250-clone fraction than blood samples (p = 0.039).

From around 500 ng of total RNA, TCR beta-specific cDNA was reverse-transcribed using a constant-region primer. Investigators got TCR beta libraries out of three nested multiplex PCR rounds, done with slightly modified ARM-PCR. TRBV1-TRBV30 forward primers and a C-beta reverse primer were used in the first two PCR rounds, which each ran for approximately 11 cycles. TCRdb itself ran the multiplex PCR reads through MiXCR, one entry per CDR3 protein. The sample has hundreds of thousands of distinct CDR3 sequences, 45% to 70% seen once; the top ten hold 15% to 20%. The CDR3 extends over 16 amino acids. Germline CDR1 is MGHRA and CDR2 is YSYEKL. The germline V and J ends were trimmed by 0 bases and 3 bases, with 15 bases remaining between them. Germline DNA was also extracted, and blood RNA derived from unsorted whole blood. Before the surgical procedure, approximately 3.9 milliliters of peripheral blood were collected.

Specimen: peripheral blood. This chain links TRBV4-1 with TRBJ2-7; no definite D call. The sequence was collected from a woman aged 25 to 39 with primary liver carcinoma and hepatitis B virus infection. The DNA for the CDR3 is TGCGCCAGCAGCCAAGATCCGATCGGCTACGGCTACGAGCAGTACTTC. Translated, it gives CASSQDPIGYGYEQYF.